The T cell receptor (beta chain) under discussion was sequenced for a study of OX40 agonist ivuxolimab in advanced cancers. General notes on the study: Ivuxolimab, which targeted the costimulatory receptor OX40 (CD134), was an agonistic, fully human IgG2 monoclonal antibody. Intravenous ivuxolimab was administered to patients every 2 weeks at six dose levels: 0.01, 0.1, 0.3, 1.5, 3 and 10 mg/kg. Of the approximately 50 patients in dose escalation, some 20 had hepatocellular carcinoma, about 15 had melanoma, 9 had renal cell carcinoma and 9 had head and neck cancer. In the dose-escalation cohort, 82.7% of patients were male, and the mean age was around 60 years, with a range of roughly 20 to 85. Patients were allowed to have had prior anti-PD-1, anti-PD-L1 or anti-CTLA-4 therapy, and roughly 40% of the dose-escalation patients had been treated with checkpoint inhibitors. Partial responses occurred in three dose-escalation patients: two with cutaneous melanoma and one with hepatocellular carcinoma. Peripheral TCRbeta sequencing aimed to test whether ivuxolimab altered TCR sequence diversity and caused clonal T-cell expansion. The paper covers the monotherapy dose-escalation part of the phase I ivuxolimab trial, which included N ≈ 50 patients.

Results the study describes overall, beyond this receptor: The antigen specificity of the clonally expanded peripheral T cells was not determined. At doses of 0.1 to 3.0 mg/kg, clonal expansion of both CD4+ and CD8+ T cells in blood was seen between baseline and week 6. Low levels of normalized T-cell clonal expansion were also shown by some nonresponding patients. On average, CD8+ T cells showed more expanded clones than CD4+ T cells after ivuxolimab. In the 0.1-3.0 mg/kg groups, partial responders had among the lowest normalized peripheral clonal expansion, particularly in CD8+ T cells.

The trial excluded patients who had a history of autoimmune disease or were on systemic immunosuppression. In every dose cohort, peripheral blood was drawn for TCR sequencing at baseline, cycle 4 day 1, and cycle 7 day 1. Samples were obtained from an open-label, multicenter, first-in-human phase I dose-escalation trial of ivuxolimab. Adults with locally advanced or metastatic head and neck squamous cell, hepatocellular, melanoma or renal cell carcinoma were enrolled in the trial. CD4+ and CD8+ T cells were sorted separately from peripheral blood before TCR sequencing. Points on this clone: Its antigen is currently not known. Base qualities are not recorded, but no much larger clone differs from it by a single base.

CDR1 and CDR2, per the germline V gene (reference sequence), are LNHDA and SQIVND. The CDR3 goes from the cysteine to the phenylalanine over 15 residues. Just CDR3 DNA is preserved here, 45 bases in frame from base 1. Relative to germline, V is missing 5 bases and J is missing 0 bases, with 3 bases of the junction outside any gene match. Genomic DNA was isolated from the sorted cells so that the TCRbeta CDR3 region could be sequenced. The immunoSEQ Assay was used for sequencing of TCRbeta CDR3 regions. TCRdb provides this immuneACCESS table in a form limited to in-frame rearrangements. Some clones are lacking; in checked studies, under half of them reflect an unresolved V gene, and why the rest are absent is not known. The sample table contains under 85,000 clones; only one count was recorded for around nine tenths of them. Jointly, the top ten make up approximately 0.76% of the sample.

The V and J segments used are TRBV19 and TRBJ1-3, with 8 bases matching TRBD1. The sequence was collected from an adult with an advanced solid tumor such as melanoma, head and neck, liver or kidney cancer. The sequenced sample was CD4+ or CD8+ T cells sorted from blood, obtained in a trial of the OX40 agonist ivuxolimab. The CDR3 in this case is CASSPDRASGNTIYF. The sequenced DNA: TGTGCCAGTAGTCCGGACAGGGCCTCTGGAAACACCATATATTTT. When the CDR3 is completed using the reference TRBV19 and TRBJ1-3 genes on either side, the full variable domain is DGGITQSPKYLFRKEGQNVTLSCEQNLNHDAMYWYRQDPGQGLRLIYYSQIVNDFQKGDIAEGYSVSREKKESFPLTVTSAQKNPTAFYLCASSPDRASGNTIYFGEGSWLTVV.